This TCR beta chain appears in the sequencing data of a study of T cells after yellow fever vaccination. Study observations and caveats: Overlap between CD4 and CD8 compartments was detected for a small share of clonotypes.

With 5 bases removed from V and 5 bases from J, the gap between germline ends came to 10 bases. The V gene's germline CDR1 is MNHEY and CDR2 SMNVEV (reference sequence). The CDR3 has 13 amino acids. This clonotype was detected only a few times. Its antigen is not known. TCR cDNA was made by 5'RACE template switching, adding a universal primer site and UMIs. TCRdb re-called the 5' RACE reads with MiXCR, one entry per CDR3 protein. The sample has around 200,000 distinct CDR3 sequences, about 10% seen once; the top ten hold 30% to 45%. This material consisted of CD8+ T cells sorted from PBMCs, taken 15 days after the yellow fever booster vaccination. The TCR was taken from a man aged 18 to 29 who received the YFV17D yellow fever vaccine. This chain links TRBV27 with TRBJ1-5, with D possibly matching TRBD1 (6 bases). CDR3 loop: CASSTAGDQPQHF. CDR3 DNA sequence: TGTGCCAGCAGTACAGCAGGGGATCAGCCCCAGCATTTT.